This T cell receptor (beta chain) comes out of a study of T cells after yellow fever vaccination. This clonotype was counted between two and nine times. Its antigen is unidentified. Findings and limits, study-wide: Clonotypes appearing in both CD4 and CD8 compartments existed, and their share was small. Boosting was followed by the reappearance of most primary-vaccination clones (approximately 95% CD4, about 90% CD8).

Researchers made TCR cDNA using 5'RACE template switching, and this step added a universal primer site and UMIs. From the 5' RACE reads, TCRdb called clonotypes with MiXCR, one entry per CDR3 protein. Of approximately 120,000 distinct CDR3 sequences listed, approximately 9% are singletons. Trimming pared 5 bases from V and 4 bases from J, leaving 15 bases between. This CDR3 comprises 15 residues. The TCR was taken from a man younger than 35 who received the YFV17D yellow fever vaccine. Sequenced here: CD8+ T cells sorted from PBMCs, sampled on the day of the yellow fever booster vaccination. The chain recombines TRBV23-1 with TRBJ1-5, with TRBD1 as a possible D gene (5 bases). TRBV23-1 is marked as an open reading frame, function uncertain. CDR3 in amino acids: CASSIAATGNQPQHF. Here the CDR3 DNA reads TGCGCCAGCAGTATTGCGGCCACAGGAAATCAGCCCCAGCATTTT.